Listed below are T cell receptor beta chains from one sample, sequenced in a study of T-cell memory formation after mild COVID-19. MiXCR, run by TCRdb on the 5' RACE reads, gives a single entry per CDR3 protein. The sample lists 200,000 to 250,000 distinct CDR3 sequences, approximately 9% seen once, with approximately 20% in the top ten. The sequenced sample consisted of PBMCs or a T cell subset sorted from them (not recorded which). The receptor set was obtained from a man aged 18 to 30 who had mild COVID-19 (a few samples of this study predate the infection). Cell type and time point are not known. Each CDR3 is given with its conserved first and last residue. D genes are given only for firm matches. Only some rows state a clone size, as once, few, many or a class for expanded clones.

d_gene	abundance	v_gene	j_gene	CDR3nt	CDR3aa
TRBD1	few	TRBV7-8	TRBJ1-6	TGTGCCAGCAGCTACGGACAGGGTCTTTCACCCCTCCACTTT	CASSYGQGLSPLHF
NA	few	TRBV4-2	TRBJ1-5	TGTGCCAGCAGCCAAGAATTCGGCAGGGGCAATCAGCCCCAGCATTTT	CASSQEFGRGNQPQHF
NA	few	TRBV5-5	TRBJ2-7	TGTGCCAGCAGCTCTGATGGGACTTACGATCCACAGTACTTC	CASSSDGTYDPQYF
NA	many	TRBV9	TRBJ2-1	TGTGCCAGCAGCGCCCCTACCATCTCCGGGAATGAGCAGTTCTTC	CASSAPTISGNEQFF
TRBD1	NA	TRBV6-5	TRBJ1-1	TGTGCCAGCAGTTACGAACGACAGGGGGCCGACTTGAATCCTGAAGCTTTCTTT	CASSYERQGADLNPEAFF
NA	few	TRBV4-1	TRBJ2-4	TGCGCCAGCAGCCATAACTCCAAAAACATTCAGTACTTC	CASSHNSKNIQYF
TRBD1	NA	TRBV7-2	TRBJ1-1	TGTGCCAGCAGCGCCGGACAGGTGAACACTGAAGCTTTCTTT	CASSAGQVNTEAFF
NA	NA	TRBV5-1	TRBJ2-2	TGCGCCAGCAGCTTACAGGGCCCGAACACCGGGGAGCTGTTTTTT	CASSLQGPNTGELFF
NA	many	TRBV5-1	TRBJ1-5	TGCGCCAGCAGCCCGTCAGGGCCTCAGCCCCAGCATTTT	CASSPSGPQPQHF
NA	many	TRBV7-6	TRBJ2-5	TGTGCCAGCAGCTTAAGAAGCCGGGAGGAGACCCAGTACTTC	CASSLRSREETQYF
NA	many	TRBV7-2	TRBJ1-1	TGTGCCAGCAGCCGATTATACAACACTGAAGCTTTCTTT	CASSRLYNTEAFF
NA	NA	TRBV24-1	TRBJ1-1	TGTGCCACCAGTGATGGGGTAAACACTGAAGCTTTCTTT	CATSDGVNTEAFF
NA	few	TRBV7-2	TRBJ1-4	TGTGCCAGCAGCCGGACGATTAATGAAAAACTGTTTTTT	CASSRTINEKLFF
TRBD2	NA	TRBV7-2	TRBJ2-1	TGTGCCAGCAGCTTTCCGCGGGGGGCCGTGAATGAGCAGTTCTTC	CASSFPRGAVNEQFF
NA	many	TRBV24-1	TRBJ2-7	TGTGCCACCAGCAGGTCCACCACCTACGAGCAGTACTTC	CATSRSTTYEQYF
NA	NA	TRBV5-1	TRBJ1-3	TGCGCCAGCAGCTTGATGGGGGCTGCTGGAAACACCATATATTTT	CASSLMGAAGNTIYF
TRBD1	NA	TRBV24-1	TRBJ1-5	TGTGCCACCAGTGATGCCGGGACAGGGTATCAGCCCCAGCATTTT	CATSDAGTGYQPQHF
NA	few	TRBV28	TRBJ2-3	TGTGCCACCCGGTCAGGTGCAGATACGCAGTATTTT	CATRSGADTQYF
NA	few	TRBV6-5	TRBJ2-2	TGTGCCAGCAGTAACGGCGTCAGCGGGGAGCTGTTTTTT	CASSNGVSGELFF
TRBD1	NA	TRBV11-1	TRBJ2-3	TGTGCCAGCAGCTCGTCGACAGGGGGCGCAGATACGCAGTATTTT	CASSSSTGGADTQYF
NA	NA	TRBV5-1	TRBJ2-7	TGCGCCAGCAGAGATTTCGGGGGAGAGCAGTACTTC	CASRDFGGEQYF
NA	few	TRBV7-6	TRBJ1-3	TGTGCCAGCAGCTTACAGGGGACTGGAAACACCATATATTTT	CASSLQGTGNTIYF
TRBD2	NA	TRBV4-1	TRBJ2-2	TGCGCCAGCAGCCAAGGGACGGGGGGGGCCGCCGGGGAGCTGTTTTTT	CASSQGTGGAAGELFF
NA	many	TRBV5-1	TRBJ1-1	TGCGCCAGCAGCACCAGGGGCTCGGACACTGAAGCTTTCTTT	CASSTRGSDTEAFF
TRBD2	NA	TRBV12-3/TRBV12-4	TRBJ2-5	TGTGCCAGCAGTTGGTCGGGGGGCCAAGAGACCCAGTACTTC	CASSWSGGQETQYF
NA	NA	TRBV7-2	TRBJ2-5	TGTGCCAGCAGCTTATGGGTGGCGGGGGCGGAGACCCAGTACTTC	CASSLWVAGAETQYF
TRBD2	few	TRBV20-1	TRBJ2-1	TGCAGTGTTCCCGGGACTAGTGATTACAATGAGCAGTTCTTC	CSVPGTSDYNEQFF